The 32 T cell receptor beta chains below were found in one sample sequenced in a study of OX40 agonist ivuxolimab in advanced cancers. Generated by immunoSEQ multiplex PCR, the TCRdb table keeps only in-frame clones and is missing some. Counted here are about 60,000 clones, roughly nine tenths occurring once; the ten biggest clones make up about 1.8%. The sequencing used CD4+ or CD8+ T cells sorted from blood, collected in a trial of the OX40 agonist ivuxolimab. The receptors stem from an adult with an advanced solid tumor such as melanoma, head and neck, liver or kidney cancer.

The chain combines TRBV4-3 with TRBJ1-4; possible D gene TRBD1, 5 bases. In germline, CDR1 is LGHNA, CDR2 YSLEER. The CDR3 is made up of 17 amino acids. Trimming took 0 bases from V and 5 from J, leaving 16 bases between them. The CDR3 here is CASSQDVWGSRNEKLFF. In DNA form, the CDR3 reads TGCGCCAGCAGCCAAGATGTTTGGGGCAGTAGGAATGAAAAACTGTTTTTT.

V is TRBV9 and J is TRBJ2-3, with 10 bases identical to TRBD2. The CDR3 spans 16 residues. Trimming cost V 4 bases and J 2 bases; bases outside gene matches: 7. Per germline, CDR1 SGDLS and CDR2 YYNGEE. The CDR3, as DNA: TGTGCCAGCAGCTTAGGACTAGCGGAGTACACAGATACGCAGTATTTT. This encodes CASSLGLAEYTDTQYF.

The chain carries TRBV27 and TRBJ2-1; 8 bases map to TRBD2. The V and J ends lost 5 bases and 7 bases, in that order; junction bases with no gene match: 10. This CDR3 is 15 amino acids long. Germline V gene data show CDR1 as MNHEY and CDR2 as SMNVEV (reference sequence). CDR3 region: CASSPLGGGGNEQFF. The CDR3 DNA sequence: TGTGCCAGCAGTCCCCTCGGGGGGGGTGGGAATGAGCAGTTCTTC.

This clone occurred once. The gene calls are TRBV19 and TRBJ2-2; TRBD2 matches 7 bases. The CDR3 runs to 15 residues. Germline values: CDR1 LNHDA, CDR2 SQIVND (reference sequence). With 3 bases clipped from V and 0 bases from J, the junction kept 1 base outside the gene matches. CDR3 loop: CASSIAGANTGELFF. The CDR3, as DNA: TGTGCCAGTAGTATCGCGGGAGCGAACACCGGGGAGCTGTTTTTT.

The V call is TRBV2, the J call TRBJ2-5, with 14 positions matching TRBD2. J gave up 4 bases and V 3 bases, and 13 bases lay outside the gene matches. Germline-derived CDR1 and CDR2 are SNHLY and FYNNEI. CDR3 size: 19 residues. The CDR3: CASSERSGLAGGGSETQYF. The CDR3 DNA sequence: TGTGCCAGCAGTGAGAGGAGTGGACTAGCGGGAGGCGGATCAGAGACCCAGTACTTC.

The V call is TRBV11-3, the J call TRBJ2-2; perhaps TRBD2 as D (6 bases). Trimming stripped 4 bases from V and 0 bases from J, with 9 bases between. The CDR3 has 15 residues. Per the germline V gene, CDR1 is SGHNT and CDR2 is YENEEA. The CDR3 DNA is TGTGCCAGCAGCTCCGGCGGGACGAACACCGGGGAGCTGTTTTTT. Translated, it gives CASSSGGTNTGELFF. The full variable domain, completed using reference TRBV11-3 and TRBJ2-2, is EAGVVQSPRYKIIEKKQPVAFWCNPISGHNTLYWYLQNLGQGPELLIRYENEEAVDDSQLPKDRFSAERLKGVDSTLKIQPAELGDSAVYLCASSSGGTNTGELFFGEGSRLTVL.

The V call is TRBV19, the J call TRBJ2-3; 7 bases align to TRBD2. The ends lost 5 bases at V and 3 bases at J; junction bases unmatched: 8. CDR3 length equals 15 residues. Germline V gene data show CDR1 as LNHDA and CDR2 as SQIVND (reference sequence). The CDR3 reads CASSLLAIGTDTQYF. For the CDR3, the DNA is TGTGCCAGTAGTTTACTAGCGATTGGTACAGATACGCAGTATTTT.

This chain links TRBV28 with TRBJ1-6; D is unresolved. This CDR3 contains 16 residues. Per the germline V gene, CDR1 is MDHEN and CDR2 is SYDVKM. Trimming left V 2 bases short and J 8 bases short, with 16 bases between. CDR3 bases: TGTGCCAGCAGTTTAATGGCGGGTAGGGAGGATTCACCCCTCCACTTT. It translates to CASSLMAGREDSPLHF.

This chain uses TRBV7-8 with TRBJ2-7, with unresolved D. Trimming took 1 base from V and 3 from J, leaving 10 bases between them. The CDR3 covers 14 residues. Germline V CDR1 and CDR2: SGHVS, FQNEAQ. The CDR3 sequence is CASSLGVGLYEQYF. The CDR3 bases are TGTGCCAGCAGCTTAGGGGTTGGTCTCTACGAGCAGTACTTC.

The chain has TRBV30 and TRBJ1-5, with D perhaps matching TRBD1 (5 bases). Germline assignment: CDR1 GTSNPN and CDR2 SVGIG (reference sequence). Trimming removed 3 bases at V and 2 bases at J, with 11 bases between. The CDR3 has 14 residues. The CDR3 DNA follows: TGTGCCTGGAGAACCCCGGGGGGCAATCAGCCCCAGCATTTT. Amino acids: CAWRTPGGNQPQHF.

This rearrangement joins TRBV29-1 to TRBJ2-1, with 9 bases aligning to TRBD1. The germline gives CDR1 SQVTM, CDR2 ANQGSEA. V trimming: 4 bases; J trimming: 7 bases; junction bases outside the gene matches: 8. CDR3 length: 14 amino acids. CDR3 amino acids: CSVGDRGVGNEQFF. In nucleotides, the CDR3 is TGCAGCGTTGGTGACAGGGGGGTGGGGAATGAGCAGTTCTTC.

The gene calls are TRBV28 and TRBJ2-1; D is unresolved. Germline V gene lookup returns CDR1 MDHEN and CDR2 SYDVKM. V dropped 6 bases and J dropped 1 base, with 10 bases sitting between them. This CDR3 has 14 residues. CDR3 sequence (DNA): TGTGCCAGCAGCCCCACGAGGTCCTACAATGAGCAGTTCTTC. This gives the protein CASSPTRSYNEQFF.

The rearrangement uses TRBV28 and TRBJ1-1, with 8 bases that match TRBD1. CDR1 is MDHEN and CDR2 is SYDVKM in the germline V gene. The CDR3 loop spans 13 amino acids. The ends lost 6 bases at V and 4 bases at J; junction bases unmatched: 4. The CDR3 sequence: CASSLGQGTEAFF. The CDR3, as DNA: TGTGCCAGCAGCCTCGGACAGGGCACTGAAGCTTTCTTT.

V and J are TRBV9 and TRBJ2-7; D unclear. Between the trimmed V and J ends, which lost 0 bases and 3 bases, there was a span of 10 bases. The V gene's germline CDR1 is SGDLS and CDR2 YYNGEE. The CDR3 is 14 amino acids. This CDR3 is CASSVGVENYEQYF. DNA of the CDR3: TGTGCCAGCAGCGTAGGCGTAGAAAACTACGAGCAGTACTTC.

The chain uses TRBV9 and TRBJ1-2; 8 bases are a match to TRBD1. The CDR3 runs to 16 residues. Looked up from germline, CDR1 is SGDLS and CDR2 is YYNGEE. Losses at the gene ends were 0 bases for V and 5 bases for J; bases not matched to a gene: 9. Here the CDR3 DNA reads TGTGCCAGCAGCGTAGGACCGACAGGGGCCGAGTATGGCTACACCTTC. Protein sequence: CASSVGPTGAEYGYTF.

DNA of the CDR3: TGTGCCAGCAGTTCACTTAACGGGTCGGGCCAGCAGTACTTC. Encoded protein: CASSSLNGSGQQYF. This rearrangement joins TRBV6-6 to TRBJ2-7; D call uncertain. The CDR3 has 14 residues. V dropped 4 bases and J dropped 8 bases, with 18 bases sitting between them. In germline, CDR1 is MNHNY, CDR2 SVGAGI (reference sequence).

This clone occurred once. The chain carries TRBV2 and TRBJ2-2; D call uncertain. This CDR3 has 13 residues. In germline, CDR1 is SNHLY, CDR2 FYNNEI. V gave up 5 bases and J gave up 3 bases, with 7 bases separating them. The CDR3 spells CASSLQDTGELFF. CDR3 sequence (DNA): TGTGCCAGCAGTCTCCAAGACACCGGGGAGCTGTTTTTT.

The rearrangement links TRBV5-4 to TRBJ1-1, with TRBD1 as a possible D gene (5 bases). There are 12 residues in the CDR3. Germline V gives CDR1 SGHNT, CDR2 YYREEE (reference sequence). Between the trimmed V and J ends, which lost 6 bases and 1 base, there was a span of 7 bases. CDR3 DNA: TGTGCCAGCAAAGGACAGAACACTGAAGCTTTCTTT. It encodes CASKGQNTEAFF.

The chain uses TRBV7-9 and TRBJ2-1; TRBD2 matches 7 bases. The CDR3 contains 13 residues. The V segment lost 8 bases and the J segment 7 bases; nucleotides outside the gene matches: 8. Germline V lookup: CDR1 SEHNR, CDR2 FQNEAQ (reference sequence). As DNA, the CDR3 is TGTGCCAGCTCGTGGGGAGGGAGTAATGAGCAGTTCTTC. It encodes CASSWGGSNEQFF. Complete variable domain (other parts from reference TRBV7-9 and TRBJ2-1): DTGVSQNPRHKITKRGQNVTFRCDPISEHNRLYWYRQTLGQGPEFLTYFQNEAQLEKSRLLSDRFSAERPKGSFSTLEIQRTEQGDSAMYLCASSWGGSNEQFFGPGTRLTVL.

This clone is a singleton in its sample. The CDR3 loop reads CASSSPQGASVGANVLTF. The CDR3 coding sequence is TGTGCCAGCTCCTCACCTCAGGGGGCGAGTGTTGGGGCCAACGTCCTGACTTTC. This rearrangement joins TRBV18 to TRBJ2-6; 8 nucleotides align to TRBD1. Germline loops: CDR1 KGHSH, CDR2 LQKENI. V dropped 6 bases and J dropped 3; count of bases not matched to a gene: 13. The CDR3 covers 18 residues.

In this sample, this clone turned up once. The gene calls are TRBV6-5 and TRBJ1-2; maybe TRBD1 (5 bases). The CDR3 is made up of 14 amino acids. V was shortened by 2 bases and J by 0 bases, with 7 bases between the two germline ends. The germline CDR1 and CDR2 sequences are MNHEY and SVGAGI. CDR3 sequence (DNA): TGTGCCAGCAGTTACGGGGGTTCTAACTATGGCTACACCTTC. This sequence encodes CASSYGGSNYGYTF.

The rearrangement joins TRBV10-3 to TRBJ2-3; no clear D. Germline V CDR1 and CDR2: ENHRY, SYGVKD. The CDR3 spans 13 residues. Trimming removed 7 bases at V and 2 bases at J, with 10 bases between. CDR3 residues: CAITPGPTDTQYF. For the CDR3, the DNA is TGTGCCATCACCCCAGGTCCCACAGATACGCAGTATTTT.

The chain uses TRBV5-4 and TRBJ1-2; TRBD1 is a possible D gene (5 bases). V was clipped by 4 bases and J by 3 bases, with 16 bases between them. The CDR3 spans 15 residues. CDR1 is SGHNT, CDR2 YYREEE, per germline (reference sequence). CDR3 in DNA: TGTGCCAGCAGCAGTTACGGGACGGTAGACTATGGCTACACCTTC. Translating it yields CASSSYGTVDYGYTF.

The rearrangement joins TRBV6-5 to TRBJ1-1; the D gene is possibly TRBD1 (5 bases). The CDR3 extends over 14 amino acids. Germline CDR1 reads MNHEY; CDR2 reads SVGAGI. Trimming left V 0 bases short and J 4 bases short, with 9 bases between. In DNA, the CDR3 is TGTGCCAGCAGTTACTCGGGGGTGGGCACTGAAGCTTTCTTT. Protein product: CASSYSGVGTEAFF.

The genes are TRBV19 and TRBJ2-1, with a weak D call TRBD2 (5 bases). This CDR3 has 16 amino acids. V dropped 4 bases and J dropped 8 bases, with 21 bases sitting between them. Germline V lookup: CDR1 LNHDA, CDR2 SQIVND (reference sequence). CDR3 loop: CASSNPLGLGRDEQFF. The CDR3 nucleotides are TGTGCCAGTAGTAATCCTCTAGGACTCGGAAGGGATGAGCAGTTCTTC.

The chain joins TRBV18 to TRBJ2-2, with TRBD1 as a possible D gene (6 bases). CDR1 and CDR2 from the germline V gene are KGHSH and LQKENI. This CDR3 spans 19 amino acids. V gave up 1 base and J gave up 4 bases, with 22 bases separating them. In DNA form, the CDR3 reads TGTGCCAGCTCACCACGTCTGGGGGCAACTCCGGCAGGCACCGGGGAGCTGTTTTTT. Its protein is CASSPRLGATPAGTGELFF.

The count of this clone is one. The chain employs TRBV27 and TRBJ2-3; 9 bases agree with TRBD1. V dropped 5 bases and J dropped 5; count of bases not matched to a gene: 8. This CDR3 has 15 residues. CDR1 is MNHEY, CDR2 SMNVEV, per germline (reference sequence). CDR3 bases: TGTGCCAGCAGTCTCGGGACAGGGCTACGAGATACGCAGTATTTT. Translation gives CASSLGTGLRDTQYF.

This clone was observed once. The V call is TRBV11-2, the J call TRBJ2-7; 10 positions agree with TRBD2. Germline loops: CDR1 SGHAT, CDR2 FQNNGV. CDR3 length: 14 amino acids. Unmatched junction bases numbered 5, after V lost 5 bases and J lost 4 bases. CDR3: CASSAGTSVYEQYF. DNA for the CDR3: TGTGCCAGCAGCGCCGGGACTAGCGTATACGAGCAGTACTTC.

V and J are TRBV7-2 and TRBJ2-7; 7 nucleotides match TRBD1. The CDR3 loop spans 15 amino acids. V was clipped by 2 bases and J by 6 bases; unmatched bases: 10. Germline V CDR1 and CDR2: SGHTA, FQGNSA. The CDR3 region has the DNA TGTGCCAGCAGCTTAACTTCGGGACAGCCGGGCGAGCAGTACTTC. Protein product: CASSLTSGQPGEQYF.

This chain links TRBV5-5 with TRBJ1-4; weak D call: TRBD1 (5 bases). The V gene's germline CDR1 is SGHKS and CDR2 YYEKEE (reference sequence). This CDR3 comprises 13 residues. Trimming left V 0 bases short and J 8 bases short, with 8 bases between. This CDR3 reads CASSLAGEEKLFF. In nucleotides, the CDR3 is TGTGCCAGCAGCTTGGCGGGGGAGGAAAAACTGTTTTTT.

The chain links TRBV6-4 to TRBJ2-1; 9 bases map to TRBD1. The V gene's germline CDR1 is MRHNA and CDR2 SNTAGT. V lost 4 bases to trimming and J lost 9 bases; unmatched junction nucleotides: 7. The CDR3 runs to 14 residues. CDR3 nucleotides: TGTGCCAGCAGTGTGGACAGGGGAGGCGGTGAGCAGTTCTTC. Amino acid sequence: CASSVDRGGGEQFF.

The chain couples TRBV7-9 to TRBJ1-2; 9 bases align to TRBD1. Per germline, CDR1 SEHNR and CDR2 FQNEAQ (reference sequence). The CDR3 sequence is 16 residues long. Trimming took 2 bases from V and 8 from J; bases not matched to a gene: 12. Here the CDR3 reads CASSLRGTGSVRGYTF. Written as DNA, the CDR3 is TGTGCCAGCAGCTTAAGAGGGACAGGGTCTGTACGAGGCTACACCTTC.